This T cell receptor (beta chain) emerged from a study of CXCR3-negative and CXCR3-positive naive CD8 T cells. Study summary: For each library, about 1.5 +/- 0.3 million TRB reads were obtained, some 130 million in total. Study-wide results and limits: More hydrophobic TRB CDR3s were found in CXCR3-positive naive cells than in CXCR3-negative naive cells. Both naive subsets showed comparably high diversity, and memory CD8+ cells showed much lower diversity.

With a few hundred thousand cells each, the CD8+ T cell subsets were individually sorted in triplicate. Remarks on this clonotype: The target antigen is unknown.

The germline CDR1 and CDR2 sequences are SGDLS and YYNGEE. CDR3 size: 13 residues. Libraries were UMI-labeled 5' RACE TRB cDNA. With the 5' RACE reads reprocessed, TCRdb shows one record per CDR3 protein and no DNA. Its clone listing holds about 84,000 distinct CDR3 sequences. The rearrangement links TRBV9 to TRBJ1-1. This TCR derives from a human donor in good health. Some clones in this sample may be carry-over from other donors' samples. The sequenced sample consisted of naive CXCR3+ CD8+ T cells from blood. As to subset: CD45RO-CCR7+CD27+CD95- naive CD8+ T cells expressing CXCR3 (TNR3+). CDR3 protein: CASSVGMNTEAFF.